This TCR beta chain was identified in a study of Ad26.COV2.S vaccination and SARS-CoV-2 variants. Points on this clone: Its matching antigen is unknown.

Treatment here: some 20 received Ad26.COV2.S at low or high dose, single or two shots; about 5 received placebo; per-sample allocation not given. Collection of the samples took place on day 63 after the first injection of vaccine or placebo. An adult donor aged 18-55 years was enrolled in Boston. Ad26.COV2.S expressed prefusion-stabilized spike from the original Wuhan strain. The repertoire was sequenced with immunoSEQ multiplex PCR; TCRdb's copy has only in-frame clones and lacks some. The sample shows a few hundred thousand clones, about nine tenths of them seen only once. The CDR3 covers 13 residues. Trimming left V 5 bases short and J 3 bases short, with 9 bases between. The germline V gene has CDR1 SGHVS and CDR2 FQNEAQ. Study conclusions and caveats: Vaccinees and placebo recipients showed similar non-spike TCR breadth.

This material consisted of peripheral blood, taken in a trial of Ad26.COV2.S vaccine versus placebo. The sequence was collected from a person between 18 and 60 years old who received the Ad26.COV2.S COVID-19 vaccine or a placebo. V is TRBV7-8 and J is TRBJ2-3; possibly TRBD1 for D (6 bases). The CDR3 nucleotides read TGTGCCAGCAGCAAGGACAGAACAGATACGCAGTATTTT. Its protein is CASSKDRTDTQYF.